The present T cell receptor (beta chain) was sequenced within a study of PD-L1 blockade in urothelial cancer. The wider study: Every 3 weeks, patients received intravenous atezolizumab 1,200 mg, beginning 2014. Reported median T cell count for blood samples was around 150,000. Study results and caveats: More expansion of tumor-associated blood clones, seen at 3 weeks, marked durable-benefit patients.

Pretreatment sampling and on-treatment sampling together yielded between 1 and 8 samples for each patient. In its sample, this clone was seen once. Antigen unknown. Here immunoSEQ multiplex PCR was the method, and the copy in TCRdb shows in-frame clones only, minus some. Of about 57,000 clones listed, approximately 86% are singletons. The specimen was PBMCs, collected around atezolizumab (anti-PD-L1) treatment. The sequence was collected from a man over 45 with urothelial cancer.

CDR3 coding DNA: TGTGCCAGCCGGGGCAGGGACAATTTGGGAGGCTACACCTTC. Amino acids: CASRGRDNLGGYTF. The chain joins TRBV6-5 to TRBJ1-2, with a tentative D call TRBD1 (6 bases). The CDR3 has 14 amino acids. V was cut by 8 bases and J by 8 bases, with 21 bases left in between. From germline, CDR1 is MNHEY and CDR2 SVGAGI.